The 24 T cell receptor beta chains given below trace back to one sample, sequenced in a study of blood T cell repertoires in COVID-19. TCRdb keeps only in-frame clones here, not all; method: immunoSEQ multiplex PCR. Here the sample spans about 65,000 clones, approximately 93% being singletons. Sequencing was done on a sample of peripheral blood. Source of these receptors: a man in his 70s with active COVID-19.

The chain couples TRBV6-4 to TRBJ2-2; 8 nucleotides match TRBD2. Per the germline V gene, CDR1 is MRHNA and CDR2 is SNTAGT. V lost 7 bases, J lost 0 bases, and 4 bases stayed unmatched. The CDR3 is made up of 15 amino acids. The CDR3 region has the DNA TGTGCCAGCAACAGCGGGGGCCCGAACACCGGGGAGCTGTTTTTT. This encodes CASNSGGPNTGELFF.

The rearrangement uses TRBV29-1 and TRBJ1-2; D call uncertain. The V end was cut by 5 bases, the J end by 3 bases, with 13 bases between. This CDR3 is built from 13 residues. Germline-derived CDR1 and CDR2 are SQVTM and ANQGSEA. Written as DNA, the CDR3 is TGCAGCGTTAGCGTGCAGTCAGACTATGGCTACACCTTC. As protein: CSVSVQSDYGYTF.

The chain joins TRBV18 to TRBJ2-2; D possibly corresponds to TRBD1 (6 bases). The V and J ends lost 2 bases and 3 bases respectively, with 10 bases between them. Germline-derived CDR1 and CDR2 are KGHSH and LQKENI. The CDR3 is made up of 15 amino acids. The CDR3 region is CASSPTGGYTGELFF. The CDR3 coding sequence is TGTGCCAGCTCACCAACTGGGGGCTACACCGGGGAGCTGTTTTTT.

The V call is TRBV10-3, the J call TRBJ2-3, with 9 bases that match TRBD1. This CDR3 is built from 17 residues. Germline-derived CDR1 and CDR2 are ENHRY and SYGVKD. V gave up 2 bases and J gave up 4 bases; unmatched junction bases: 10. The CDR3 sequence: CAISERQPGQGADTQYF. The DNA for the CDR3 is TGTGCCATCAGTGAGAGACAGCCGGGACAGGGAGCAGATACGCAGTATTTT.

The chain joins TRBV28 to TRBJ2-2; 9 bases line up with TRBD1. V was pared by 6 bases and J by 7 bases, with 6 bases of the junction left unmatched. The V gene's germline CDR1 is MDHEN and CDR2 SYDVKM. The CDR3 has 14 residues. The CDR3 loop is CASSGQGRSGELFF. The CDR3 nucleotides read TGTGCCAGCAGCGGACAGGGGAGGAGCGGGGAGCTGTTTTTT.

The CDR3 sequence is CATSSMAVSGNTIYF. In DNA, the CDR3 is TGTGCCACCAGCAGTATGGCGGTCTCTGGAAACACCATATATTTT. The chain employs TRBV15 and TRBJ1-3; D gene ambiguous. Germline lookup yields CDR1 LNHNV and CDR2 YYDKDF (reference sequence). This CDR3 comprises 15 residues. Trimming cost V 3 bases and J 0 bases, with 9 bases left between them.

The CDR3 region is CASSRTSGLYEQYF. In nucleotides, the CDR3 is TGTGCCAGCAGCCGGACTAGCGGACTCTACGAGCAGTACTTC. V is TRBV3-1 (or the pseudogene TRBV3-2) and J is TRBJ2-7; 10 bases map to TRBD2. CDR1 and CDR2 from the germline V gene are LGHDT and YNNKEL (reference sequence). Losses at the gene ends were 4 bases for V and 3 bases for J; bases not matched to a gene: 3. The CDR3 length is 14 residues.

Only a few counts were recorded for this clone. The V call is TRBV7-9, the J call TRBJ1-5; 9 bases are shared with TRBD1. The CDR3 consists of 17 residues. Trimming removed 4 bases from V and 7 bases from J; junction bases left unmatched: 14. Germline loops: CDR1 SEHNR, CDR2 FQNEAQ (reference sequence). The CDR3 DNA follows: TGTGCCAGCAGCTCCGGGACAGGGATCGAGGGGGGACAGCCCCAGCATTTT. Translating it yields CASSSGTGIEGGQPQHF.

The chain couples TRBV11-3 to TRBJ1-1; the D gene is possibly TRBD1 (5 bases). CDR1 and CDR2 (germline): SGHNT, YENEEA. The ends were cut back, 3 bases at V and 6 bases at J, with 8 bases in the middle. This CDR3 comprises 12 residues. This chain's CDR3 is CASSLGQPEAFF. The CDR3 DNA reads as TGTGCCAGCAGCTTGGGGCAGCCTGAAGCTTTCTTT.

This chain connects TRBV5-5 to TRBJ2-7; the D gene is possibly TRBD2 (6 bases). The CDR3 runs to 16 residues. The V gene's germline CDR1 is SGHKS and CDR2 YYEKEE (reference sequence). The V end was cut by 0 bases, the J end by 0 bases, with 13 bases between. CDR3 sequence: CASSLVGGDVSYEQYV. CDR3 DNA: TGTGCCAGCAGCTTGGTTGGAGGGGACGTCTCCTACGAGCAGTACGTC.

This clone has a single count. The genes are TRBV11-2 and TRBJ2-1; D gene ambiguous. Germline values: CDR1 SGHAT, CDR2 FQNNGV. Trimming removed 1 base at V and 2 bases at J, with 3 bases between. The CDR3 extends over 13 amino acids. The CDR3 bases are TGTGCCAGCAGCTTAGTAACCTACAATGAGCAGTTCTTC. Protein: CASSLVTYNEQFF.

The gene calls are TRBV3-1 (or the pseudogene TRBV3-2) and TRBJ2-3; 8 bases match TRBD2. The V and J ends lost 0 bases and 7 bases, in that order; junction bases with no gene match: 6. The CDR3 is 15 amino acids. The germline gives CDR1 LGHDT, CDR2 YNNKEL (reference sequence). CDR3 DNA sequence: TGTGCCAGCAGCCAAGAATCCGGGGGGGCGAATACGCAGTATTTT. Translation gives CASSQESGGANTQYF.

The rearrangement links TRBV7-9 to TRBJ2-5, with 9 nucleotides matching TRBD2. CDR1 and CDR2 (germline): SEHNR, FQNEAQ (reference sequence). The CDR3 length is 15 residues. The V gene end was trimmed by 5 bases and the J gene end by 7 bases; junction bases not matched to a gene: 11. The CDR3 bases are TGTGCCAGCAGCCGCCCGGGACTAGCAAAAGTGACCCAGTACTTC. Translated, it gives CASSRPGLAKVTQYF.

The chain is built from TRBV11-2 and TRBJ1-4; D unresolved. Per the germline V gene, CDR1 is SGHAT and CDR2 is FQNNGV. The CDR3 contains 14 residues. The V gene lost 1 base and the J gene lost 11 bases, with 14 bases spanning the gap. CDR3 bases: TGTGCCAGCAGCTTAGTGACCGGGGAAGGGAAACTGTTTTTT. This encodes CASSLVTGEGKLFF.

The chain uses TRBV10-3 and TRBJ2-7; 7 positions agree with TRBD1. V gave up 4 bases and J gave up 4 bases; unmatched junction bases: 7. The length of the CDR3 is 14 residues. Germline V lookup: CDR1 ENHRY, CDR2 SYGVKD. The CDR3 sequence is CAISVLGGDYEQYF. The CDR3 DNA follows: TGTGCCATCAGTGTATTAGGGGGCGATTACGAGCAGTACTTC.

The gene calls are TRBV7-8 and TRBJ1-1; 8 bases fit TRBD1. Trimming took 7 bases from V and 1 from J; bases not matched to a gene: 11. Germline V gives CDR1 SGHVS, CDR2 FQNEAQ. The CDR3 contains 16 residues. CDR3 sequence: CASKAQQGTGNTEAFF. Written as DNA, the CDR3 is TGTGCCAGCAAGGCACAGCAGGGGACAGGGAACACTGAAGCTTTCTTT.

V is TRBV5-1 and J is TRBJ1-4, with D possibly matching TRBD1 (6 bases). Germline CDR1 is SGHRS and CDR2 is YFSETQ. The CDR3 runs to 15 residues. The V and J ends lost 2 bases and 4 bases respectively, with 12 bases between them. CDR3 protein: CASSLTGQSNEKLFF. CDR3 in DNA: TGCGCCAGCAGCTTAACCGGACAGAGTAATGAAAAACTGTTTTTT.

The genes are TRBV21-1 and TRBJ2-1; the table calls TRBD2, which could not be checked here. TRBV21-1 is a documented pseudogene. The CDR3 spans 12 residues. The CDR3 sequence: CASSPRRPRTFF. CDR3 nucleotide sequence: TGTGCCAGCAGCCCCCGGAGGCCCAGAACGTTCTTC.

The chain has TRBV18 and TRBJ2-3; TRBD1 matches 7 bases. CDR3 length: 14 amino acids. CDR1 is KGHSH and CDR2 is LQKENI in the germline V gene. J gave up 5 bases and V 4 bases, and 6 bases lay outside the gene matches. In DNA form, the CDR3 reads TGTGCCAGCTCACGACAGGGAACGAAAGATACGCAGTATTTT. Translating it yields CASSRQGTKDTQYF. Combining the CDR3 with reference TRBV18 and TRBJ2-3 gives the whole variable domain NAGVMQNPRHLVRRRGQEARLRCSPMKGHSHVYWYRQLPEEGLKFMVYLQKENIIDESGMPKERFSAEFPKEGPSILRIQQVVRGDSAAYFCASSRQGTKDTQYFGPGTRLTVL.

CDR3 sequence: CASSLTTRTSGRTDTQYF. CDR3 nucleotides: TGCGCCAGCAGCCTTACTACCCGGACTAGCGGCCGCACAGATACGCAGTATTTT. The chain recombines TRBV4-3 with TRBJ2-3; 10 positions agree with TRBD2. The CDR3 has 18 residues. Unmatched junction bases numbered 11, after V lost 4 bases and J lost 1 base. Per the germline V gene, CDR1 is LGHNA and CDR2 is YSLEER.

The table lists this clone with a few counts. The genes are TRBV27 and TRBJ1-2; the match to TRBD1 covers 8 bases. V shed 4 bases, J shed 4 bases, and the junction held 8 bases outside the gene matches. The germline V gene has CDR1 MNHEY and CDR2 SMNVEV (reference sequence). The length of the CDR3 is 15 residues. The CDR3: CASSSRGRNLYGYTF. CDR3 bases: TGTGCCAGCAGTTCCAGGGGGCGCAATCTCTATGGCTACACCTTC.

The chain is built from TRBV21-1 and TRBJ2-4; no DNA check was done on the table's D call, TRBD2. TRBV21-1 is a pseudogene. This CDR3 has 19 residues. The CDR3: CASTPRGIAGVGAKNIQYF. The CDR3 coding sequence is TGTGCCAGCACCCCGAGGGGGATAGCGGGGGTCGGGGCCAAAAACATTCAGTACTTC.

The genes are TRBV2 and TRBJ1-1; 11 bases are a match to TRBD1. Germline trimming cut 4 bases from V and 6 bases from J; bases unmatched to any gene: 4. The CDR3 extends over 14 amino acids. CDR1 SNHLY and CDR2 FYNNEI come from the germline V gene. In DNA, the CDR3 is TGTGCCAGCAGTGCCCGGACAGGGGGCTCTGAAGCTTTCTTT. It yields the protein CASSARTGGSEAFF.

The genes are TRBV5-1 and TRBJ2-1, with 7 bases matching TRBD2. After removal of 4 bases from V and 4 bases from J, the junction contained 2 bases not matched to a gene. This CDR3 region has 13 residues. Germline V lookup: CDR1 SGHRS, CDR2 YFSETQ. The CDR3 nucleotides are TGCGCCAGCAGCGAGCGGGAATACAATGAGCAGTTCTTC. Translating it yields CASSEREYNEQFF.